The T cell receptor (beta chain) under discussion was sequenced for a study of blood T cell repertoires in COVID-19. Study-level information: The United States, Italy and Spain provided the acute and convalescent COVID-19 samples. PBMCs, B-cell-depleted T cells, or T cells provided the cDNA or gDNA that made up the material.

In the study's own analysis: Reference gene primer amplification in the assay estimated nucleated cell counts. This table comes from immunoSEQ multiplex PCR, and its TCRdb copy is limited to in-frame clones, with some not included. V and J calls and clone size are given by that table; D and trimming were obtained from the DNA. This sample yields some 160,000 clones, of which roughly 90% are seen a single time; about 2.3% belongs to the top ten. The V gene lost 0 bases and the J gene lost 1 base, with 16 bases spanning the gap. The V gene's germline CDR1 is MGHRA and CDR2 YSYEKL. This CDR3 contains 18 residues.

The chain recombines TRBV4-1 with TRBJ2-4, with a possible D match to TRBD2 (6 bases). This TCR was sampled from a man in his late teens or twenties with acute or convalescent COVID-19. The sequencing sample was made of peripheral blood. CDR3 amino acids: CASSQEVTRGQAKNIQYF. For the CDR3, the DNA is TGCGCCAGCAGCCAAGAGGTAACGCGGGGCCAGGCCAAAAACATTCAGTACTTC.